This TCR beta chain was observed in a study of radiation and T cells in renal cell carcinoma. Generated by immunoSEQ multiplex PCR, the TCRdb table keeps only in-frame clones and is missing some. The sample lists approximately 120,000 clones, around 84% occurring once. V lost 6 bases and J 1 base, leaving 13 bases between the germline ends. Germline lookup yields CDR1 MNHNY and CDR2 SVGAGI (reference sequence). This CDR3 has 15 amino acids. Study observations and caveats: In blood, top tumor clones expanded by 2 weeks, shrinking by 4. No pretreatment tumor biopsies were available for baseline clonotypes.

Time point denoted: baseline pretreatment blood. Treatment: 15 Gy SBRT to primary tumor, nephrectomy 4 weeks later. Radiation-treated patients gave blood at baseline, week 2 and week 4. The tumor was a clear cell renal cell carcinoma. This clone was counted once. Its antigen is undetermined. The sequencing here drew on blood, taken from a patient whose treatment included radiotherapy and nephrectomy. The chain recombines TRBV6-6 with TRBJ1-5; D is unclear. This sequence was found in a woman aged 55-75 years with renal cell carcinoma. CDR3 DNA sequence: TGTGCCAGCAGATTCGGTCCGGGCAGCAATCAGCCCCAGCATTTT. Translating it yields CASRFGPGSNQPQHF.